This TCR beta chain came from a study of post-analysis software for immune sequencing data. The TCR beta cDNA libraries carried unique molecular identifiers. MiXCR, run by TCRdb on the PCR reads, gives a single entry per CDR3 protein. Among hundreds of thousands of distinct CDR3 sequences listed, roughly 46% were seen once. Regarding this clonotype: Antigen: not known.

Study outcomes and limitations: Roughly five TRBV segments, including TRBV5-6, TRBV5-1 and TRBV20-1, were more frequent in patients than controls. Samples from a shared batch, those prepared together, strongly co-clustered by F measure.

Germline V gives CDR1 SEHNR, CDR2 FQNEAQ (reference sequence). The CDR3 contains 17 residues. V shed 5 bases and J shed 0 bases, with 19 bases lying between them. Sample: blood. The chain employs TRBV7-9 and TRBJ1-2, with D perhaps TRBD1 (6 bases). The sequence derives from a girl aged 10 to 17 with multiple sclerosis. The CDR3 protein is CASSPRDIIPSNYGYTF. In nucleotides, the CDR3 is TGTGCCAGCAGCCCCCGGGACATAATACCATCTAACTATGGCTACACCTTC.